These T cell receptor beta chains were read from a single sample in a study of OX40 agonist ivuxolimab in advanced cancers. TCRdb's table, derived via immunoSEQ multiplex PCR, lists solely in-frame clones and lacks some. Here the sample spans around 70,000 clones, 86% being singletons. The specimen comprised CD4+ or CD8+ T cells sorted from blood, sampled in a trial of the OX40 agonist ivuxolimab. The source of these receptors is an adult with an advanced solid tumor such as melanoma, head and neck, liver or kidney cancer. Both conserved end residues are part of each CDR3. The D gene is left open where the match is weak. Only part of the rows carry a size: once, few, many, or a class if the clone is expanded.

V,D,size,J,DNA,CDR3
TRBV18,TRBD1,NA,TRBJ1-1,TGTGCCAGCTCACCCCGGACAGGGGTGAACACTGAAGCTTTCTTT,CASSPRTGVNTEAFF
TRBV5-6,NA,once,TRBJ2-2,TGTGCCAGCAGCAGGGGAGGATCCACCGGGGAGCTGTTTTTT,CASSRGGSTGELFF
TRBV27,NA,NA,TRBJ2-7,TGTGCCAGCAGAAAAAACCGAGGACAGTCCTACGAGCAGTACTTC,CASRKNRGQSYEQYF
TRBV4-2,NA,NA,TRBJ2-7,TGTGCCAGCAGCCAAGATAGGGGAGGCTACGAGCAGTACTTC,CASSQDRGGYEQYF
TRBV4-1,NA,NA,TRBJ1-5,TGCGCCAGCAGCCAAGTTGTGTCCGAAGATCAGCCCCAGCATTTT,CASSQVVSEDQPQHF
TRBV6-1,NA,NA,TRBJ1-1,TGTGCCAGCAGTGAATTGGGACGGGTGAGGAGGACTGAAGCTTTCTTT,CASSELGRVRRTEAFF
TRBV7-5,NA,NA,TRBJ2-1,TGTGCCAGAAGCTTAGGTTGGGAGCGGGCTTCTACCTCCTACAATGAGCAGTTCTTC,CARSLGWERASTSYNEQFF
TRBV27,TRBD1,NA,TRBJ2-1,TGTGCCAGCAGTTTGGCAACAGGGGGCTGGAATGAGCAGTTCTTC,CASSLATGGWNEQFF
TRBV7-2,NA,NA,TRBJ1-1,TGTGCCAGCAGCTTAGCTGCAGCTGCAGGAGCTTTCTTT,CASSLAAAAGAFF
TRBV4-3,NA,NA,TRBJ2-2,TGCGCCAGCAGCCCCCGAGAGGGGGATGGCCCCGGGGAGCTGTTTTTT,CASSPREGDGPGELFF
TRBV6-6,NA,NA,TRBJ2-2,TGTGCCAGCAGTTACTGGGCCGGGGAGCTGTTTTTT,CASSYWAGELFF
TRBV5-1,NA,NA,TRBJ2-2,TGCGCCAGCAGCTTATTAGGAGGGTACTCCGGGGAGCTGTTTTTT,CASSLLGGYSGELFF
TRBV5-1,TRBD2,NA,TRBJ2-7,TGCGCCAGCAGCATAGGGACTAGCTACTCCTACGAGCAGTACTTC,CASSIGTSYSYEQYF
TRBV6-6,TRBD1,NA,TRBJ1-5,TGTGCCAGCAGTTACGGACAGGGCAATCAGCCCCAGCATTTT,CASSYGQGNQPQHF
TRBV2,NA,NA,TRBJ1-5,TGTGCCAGCAGTGATAGTGGGAATCAGCCCCAGCATTTT,CASSDSGNQPQHF
TRBV19,NA,NA,TRBJ2-7,TGTGCCGCAGGCCCCGGGACGCAAACCTACGAGCAGTACTTC,CAAGPGTQTYEQYF
TRBV2,NA,NA,TRBJ1-1,TGTGCCAGCCGCAGGGACGCTGAAGCTTTCTTT,CASRRDAEAFF
TRBV6-5,NA,NA,TRBJ1-2,TGTGCCAGCACCAACGCGGCTGGCTACACCTTC,CASTNAAGYTF
TRBV11-3,NA,NA,TRBJ1-5,TGTGCCAGCCTACTACGGGGGAGCAATCAGCCCCAGCATTTT,CASLLRGSNQPQHF
TRBV5-6,NA,NA,TRBJ1-2,TGTGCCAGCAGCTTGGGGACCCGAAGAGACTATGGCTACACCTTC,CASSLGTRRDYGYTF
TRBV11-3,NA,few,TRBJ2-1,TGTGCCAGCAGCTTAGCCAAGGCCCCTAGCGATGAGCAGTTCTTC,CASSLAKAPSDEQFF
TRBV10-3,NA,NA,TRBJ1-2,TGTGCCATCAGTGACACCTATGGCTACACCTTC,CAISDTYGYTF
TRBV4-3,NA,few,TRBJ2-1,TGCGCCAGCAGCCAAGGTCTGGCGGGATGGGGGGACAATGAGCAGTTCTTC,CASSQGLAGWGDNEQFF
TRBV2,TRBD1,NA,TRBJ2-7,TGTGCCAGCAGTGGCCCTTCAGGTCGGGGACAGGGGCGCTACGAGCAGTACTTC,CASSGPSGRGQGRYEQYF
TRBV30,NA,once,TRBJ1-2,TGTGCCTGGAGTCGCAGGCTGGGCTACACCTTC,CAWSRRLGYTF
TRBV29-1,TRBD1,NA,TRBJ1-2,TGCAGCGTTAAAACTCAGGGGGCGAGGTATGGCTACACCTTC,CSVKTQGARYGYTF
TRBV4-3,TRBD1,NA,TRBJ2-2,TGCGCCAGCAGCCAGACGTTCGGGGACAGGGGACAGTTTTTT,CASSQTFGDRGQFF
TRBV7-2,TRBD2,NA,TRBJ2-1,TGTGCCAGCAGCTTAGCGACTAGCGGGGGCTCCTACAATGAGCAGTTCTTC,CASSLATSGGSYNEQFF
TRBV27,NA,NA,TRBJ2-2,TGTGCCAGCAGTCTAACTGGGGGCGGGGAGCTGTTTTTT,CASSLTGGGELFF
TRBV18,NA,NA,TRBJ1-4,TGTGCCAGCTCACGGAACGGACAGAATGAAAAACTGTTTTTT,CASSRNGQNEKLFF
TRBV6-5,NA,NA,TRBJ2-7,TGTGCCAGCCTCGGCCGCCAGGGATCCTACGAGCAGTACTTC,CASLGRQGSYEQYF
TRBV27,TRBD2,NA,TRBJ2-3,TGTGCCAGCAGTTTAACTAGCGGGACCCTCACAGGTACGCAGTATTTT,CASSLTSGTLTGTQYF
TRBV11-2,TRBD1,NA,TRBJ2-7,TGTGCCAGCAGCCCCGTGGGGACAGGGGTAGGTGAGCAGTACTTC,CASSPVGTGVGEQYF
TRBV7-2,NA,NA,TRBJ2-7,TGTGCCAGCAGCTACTCCTTGGGGGGCAGATTCTACGAGCAGTACTTC,CASSYSLGGRFYEQYF
TRBV2,TRBD1,few,TRBJ2-4,TGTGCCAGCAGTGAATCCCGGACAGGGGACTACGTTAAAAACATTCAGTACTTC,CASSESRTGDYVKNIQYF
TRBV5-1,NA,NA,TRBJ2-2,TGCGCCAGCAGCTTGGGGAGGGCGCCGGCCGGGGAGCTGTTTTTT,CASSLGRAPAGELFF
TRBV25-1,TRBD1,NA,TRBJ2-7,TGTGCCAGCAGTGAACCGGGACAGTCGGGGTACGAGCAGTACTTC,CASSEPGQSGYEQYF
TRBV7-9,NA,many,TRBJ1-3,TGTGCCAGCAGCACATCTCGACAGTTATCTGGAAACACCATATATTTT,CASSTSRQLSGNTIYF
TRBV20-1,NA,NA,TRBJ2-4,TGCAGTGCCACAGAGGGAAACATTCAGTACTTC,CSATEGNIQYF
TRBV7-7,NA,NA,TRBJ2-5,TGTGCTAGCAGCTCCCGATCGACGGAGACCCAGTACTTC,CASSSRSTETQYF
TRBV4-1,TRBD2,NA,TRBJ2-7,TGCGCCAGCAGCCTTGTCGTGTCGGATGCGGGGGGTTCCTACGAGCAGTACTTC,CASSLVVSDAGGSYEQYF
TRBV12-2,NA,NA,TRBJ2-7,TGTGCAAGTCGCTCCAATCCCGGGGGATGGGAGCAGTACTTC,CASRSNPGGWEQYF
TRBV27,NA,NA,TRBJ2-2,TGTGCCAGCAGGGGGGGCGGGACAAGGGGCACCGGGGAGCTGTTTTTT,CASRGGGTRGTGELFF
TRBV2,NA,NA,TRBJ1-2,TGTGCCAGCAGTGAAGGGCAATACTATGGCTACACCTTC,CASSEGQYYGYTF
TRBV30,TRBD1,NA,TRBJ2-5,TGTGCCTGGAATATCGGGACAGGGACCCAAGAGACCCAGTACTTC,CAWNIGTGTQETQYF